Shown below are 6 T cell receptor beta chains from a single sample sequenced in a study of shared T cell receptors in the human thymus. The method was immunoSEQ multiplex PCR; TCRdb's version includes in-frame clones alone and lacks a portion of them. Altogether about 660,000 clones are present, 87% being singletons, with the ten largest covering approximately 0.0097%. These records were also assigned to another study, of human thymus T cells.

The sequenced sample was thymocytes. Every receptor here comes from a boy under three years old with a congenital heart defect.

This clone appeared once. The rearrangement uses TRBV5-1 and TRBJ1-1; 8 bases are shared with TRBD1. The ends lost 3 bases at V and 2 bases at J; junction bases unmatched: 3. There are 14 residues in the CDR3. Germline assignment: CDR1 SGHRS and CDR2 YFSETQ. CDR3 residues: CASSSGGANTEAFF. The CDR3 DNA reads TGCGCCAGCAGCTCAGGGGGCGCAAACACTGAAGCTTTCTTT. The variable domain in full, completed from reference TRBV5-1 and TRBJ1-1, reads KAGVTQTPRYLIKTRGQQVTLSCSPISGHRSVSWYQQTPGQGLQFLFEYFSETQRNKGNFPGRFSGRQFSNSRSEMNVSTLELGDSALYLCASSSGGANTEAFFGQGTRLTVV.

This chain joins TRBV5-6 and TRBJ1-1; maybe TRBD1 (6 bases). The germline V gene encodes CDR1 SGHDT and CDR2 YYEEEE. The V end was cut by 3 bases, the J end by 4 bases, with 13 bases between. This CDR3 spans 14 amino acids. The CDR3 region is CASSSQGRSTEAFF. The CDR3 DNA reads as TGTGCCAGCAGCTCTCAGGGGAGATCCACTGAAGCTTTCTTT.

The chain combines TRBV4-2 with TRBJ1-1; unclear D gene. V was trimmed by 0 bases and J by 4 bases, leaving 9 bases between them. The CDR3 has 14 amino acids. CDR1 LGHNA and CDR2 YNFKEQ come from the germline V gene. CDR3 DNA sequence: TGTGCCAGCAGCCAAGATAATGACACCACTGAAGCTTTCTTT. Its protein is CASSQDNDTTEAFF.

The V call is TRBV7-9, the J call TRBJ2-3, with D possibly TRBD1 on 6 matching bases. The CDR3 is 17 amino acids. The ends were cut back, 2 bases at V and 0 bases at J, with 15 bases in the middle. Germline V gene data show CDR1 as SEHNR and CDR2 as FQNEAQ (reference sequence). The CDR3 DNA sequence: TGTGCCAGCAGCTTACCCCCTGGGGGCCACAGCACAGATACGCAGTATTTT. It encodes CASSLPPGGHSTDTQYF.

V and J are TRBV2 and TRBJ1-5; TRBD1 might be the D (6 bases). The CDR3 is 18 amino acids. Trimming stripped 6 bases from V and 4 bases from J, with 25 bases between. Germline V gene lookup returns CDR1 SNHLY and CDR2 FYNNEI. CDR3: CASRYSPNQGMINQPQHF. DNA of the CDR3: TGTGCCAGCAGGTATTCCCCAAACCAGGGGATGATTAATCAGCCCCAGCATTTT.

The CDR3 DNA sequence: TGTGCCAGCAGCTTTGCCACGAACGGGACAGGGGATGGCTACACCTTC. It specifies CASSFATNGTGDGYTF. The V call is TRBV12-1, the J call TRBJ1-2; the listed D gene, TRBD1, was not tested against the DNA. TRBV12-1 is reported as a pseudogene. The CDR3 loop spans 16 amino acids.